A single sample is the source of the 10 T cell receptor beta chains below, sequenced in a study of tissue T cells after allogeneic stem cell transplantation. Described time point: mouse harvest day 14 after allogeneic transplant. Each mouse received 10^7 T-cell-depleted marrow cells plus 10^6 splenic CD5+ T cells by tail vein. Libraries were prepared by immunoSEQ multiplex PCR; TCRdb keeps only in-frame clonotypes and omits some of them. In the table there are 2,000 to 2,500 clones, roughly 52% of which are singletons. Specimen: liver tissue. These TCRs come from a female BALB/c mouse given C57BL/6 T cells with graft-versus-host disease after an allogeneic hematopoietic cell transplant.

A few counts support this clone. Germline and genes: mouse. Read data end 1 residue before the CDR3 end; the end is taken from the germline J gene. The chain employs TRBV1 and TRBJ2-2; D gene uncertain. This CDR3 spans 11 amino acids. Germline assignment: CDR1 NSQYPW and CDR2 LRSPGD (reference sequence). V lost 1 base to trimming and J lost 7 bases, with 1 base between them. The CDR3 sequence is CTCSAVGQLYF. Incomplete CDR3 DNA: TGCACCTGCAGTGCAGTCGGGCAGCTCTAC.

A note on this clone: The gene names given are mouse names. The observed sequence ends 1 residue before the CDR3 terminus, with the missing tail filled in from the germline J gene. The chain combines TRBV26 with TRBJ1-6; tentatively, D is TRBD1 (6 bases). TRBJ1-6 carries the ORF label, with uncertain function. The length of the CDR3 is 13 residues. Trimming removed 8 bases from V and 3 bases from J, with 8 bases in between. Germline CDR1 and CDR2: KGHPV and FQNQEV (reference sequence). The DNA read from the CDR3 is TGTGCCAGCCGACAGGACTATAATTCGCCCCTCTAC. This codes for CASRQDYNSPLY. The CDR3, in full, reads CASRQDYNSPLYF.

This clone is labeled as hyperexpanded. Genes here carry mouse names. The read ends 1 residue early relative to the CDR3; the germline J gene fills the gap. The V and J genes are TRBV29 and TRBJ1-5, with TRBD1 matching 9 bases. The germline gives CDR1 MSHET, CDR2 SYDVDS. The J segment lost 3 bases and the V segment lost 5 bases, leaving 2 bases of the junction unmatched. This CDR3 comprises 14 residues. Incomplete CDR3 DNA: TGTGCTAGCAGTACAGGGGGCGGCAACCAGGCTCCGCTT. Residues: CASSTGGGNQAPL. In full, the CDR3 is CASSTGGGNQAPLF.

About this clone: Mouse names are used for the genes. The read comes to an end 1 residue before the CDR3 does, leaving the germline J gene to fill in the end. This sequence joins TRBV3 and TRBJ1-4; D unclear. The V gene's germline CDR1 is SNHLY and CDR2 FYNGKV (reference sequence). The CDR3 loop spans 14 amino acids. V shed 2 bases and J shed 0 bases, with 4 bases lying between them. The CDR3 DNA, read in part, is TGTGCCAGCAGCTTACAAATTTCCAACGAAAGATTATTT. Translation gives CASSLQISNERLF. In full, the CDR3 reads CASSLQISNERLFF.

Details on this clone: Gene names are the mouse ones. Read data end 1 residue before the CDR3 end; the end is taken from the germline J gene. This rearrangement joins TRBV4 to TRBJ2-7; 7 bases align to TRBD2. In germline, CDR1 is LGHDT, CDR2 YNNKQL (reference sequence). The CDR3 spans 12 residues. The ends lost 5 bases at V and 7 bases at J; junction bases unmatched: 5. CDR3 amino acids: CASSPTGWEQYF. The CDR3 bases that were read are TGTGCCAGCAGCCCGACTGGGTGGGAACAGTAC.

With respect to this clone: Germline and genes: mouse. The part of the CDR3 DNA that was read is TGTGCTAGCAGTAGAAGGGCAGGGGGCGAAAGATTATTT. It is translated as CASSRRAGGERLF. The entire CDR3 sequence reads CASSRRAGGERLFF. This chain joins TRBV17 and TRBJ1-4; 7 bases fit TRBD1. The DNA ends 1 residue before the CDR3 does, and the rest of the CDR3 is filled in from the germline J gene. The germline V gene has CDR1 MNHDT and CDR2 YYDKIL. The CDR3 is 14 residues long. V was pared by 2 bases and J by 7 bases, with 4 bases of the junction left unmatched.

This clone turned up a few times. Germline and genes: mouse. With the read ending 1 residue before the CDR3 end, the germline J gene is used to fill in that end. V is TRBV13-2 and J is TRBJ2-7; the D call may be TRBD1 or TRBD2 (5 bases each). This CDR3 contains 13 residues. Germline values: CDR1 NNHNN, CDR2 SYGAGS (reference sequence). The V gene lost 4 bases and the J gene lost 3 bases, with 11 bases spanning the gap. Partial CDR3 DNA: TGTGCCAGCGGTAGGGGACGGGACTATGAACAGTAC. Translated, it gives CASGRGRDYEQY. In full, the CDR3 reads CASGRGRDYEQYF.

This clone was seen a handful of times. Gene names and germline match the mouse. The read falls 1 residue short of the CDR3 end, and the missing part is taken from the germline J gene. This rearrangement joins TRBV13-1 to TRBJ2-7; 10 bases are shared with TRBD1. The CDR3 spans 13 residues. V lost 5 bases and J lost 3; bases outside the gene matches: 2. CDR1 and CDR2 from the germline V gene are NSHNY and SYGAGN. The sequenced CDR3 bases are TGTGCCAGCAGGAGGACAGGGGGCTATGAACAGTAC. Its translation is CASRRTGGYEQY. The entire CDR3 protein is CASRRTGGYEQYF.

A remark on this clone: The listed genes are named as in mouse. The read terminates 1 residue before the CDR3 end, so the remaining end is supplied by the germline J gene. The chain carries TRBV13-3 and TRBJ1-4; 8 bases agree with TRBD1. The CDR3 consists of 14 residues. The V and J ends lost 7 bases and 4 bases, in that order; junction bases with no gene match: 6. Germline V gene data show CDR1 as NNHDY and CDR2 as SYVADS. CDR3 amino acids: CASSSGTGNERLFF. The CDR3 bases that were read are TGTGCCAGCTCTTCCGGGACAGGCAACGAAAGATTATTT.

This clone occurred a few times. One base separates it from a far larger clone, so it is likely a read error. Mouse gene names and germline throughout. The CDR3: CASSSTVNHAPLF. The part of the CDR3 DNA that was read is TGTGCCAGCAGCTCAACAGTCAACCACGCTCCGCTT. The rearrangement joins TRBV4 to TRBJ1-5; D gene ambiguous. The missing CDR3 end, 1 residue past where the read stops, is filled in from the germline J gene. CDR3 size: 13 residues. Germline values: CDR1 LGHDT, CDR2 YNNKQL (reference sequence).